A single sample is the source of the 23 T cell receptor beta chains below, sequenced in a study of identical twins. TCRdb itself ran the 5' RACE reads through MiXCR, one entry per CDR3 protein. The sample has hundreds of thousands of distinct CDR3 sequences, 18% seen once. This sample was also put to use in a study of T cells expressing NK-cell markers.

Material for sequencing was PBMCs. All receptors come from a woman younger than 30 in good health.

This chain joins TRBV18 and TRBJ1-2; D remains unclear. Germline V gene data show CDR1 as KGHSH and CDR2 as LQKENI. The CDR3 runs 15 residues. Trimming shortened V by 0 bases and J by 5 bases, and 13 bases separated the two germline ends. The CDR3 sequence: CASSPPSSIRYGYTF. CDR3 coding DNA: TGTGCCAGCTCACCACCGTCCAGCATACGTTATGGCTACACCTTC.

This clonotype was picked up a small number of times. The chain joins TRBV20-1 to TRBJ2-7; D may be TRBD2 (5 bases). Looked up from germline, CDR1 is DFQATT and CDR2 is SNEGSKA (reference sequence). The CDR3 covers 13 residues. Trimming cost V 4 bases and J 0 bases, with 10 bases left between them. CDR3 sequence (DNA): TGCAGTGCTACTAGGACTGACTCCTACGAGCAGTACTTC. Its protein is CSATRTDSYEQYF.

This clonotype came up a few times. This chain uses TRBV20-1 with TRBJ2-1; weak D call: TRBD1 (5 bases). Trimming stripped 8 bases from V and 4 bases from J, with 12 bases between. The CDR3 spans 12 residues. Germline V CDR1 and CDR2: DFQATT, SNEGSKA (reference sequence). The CDR3 loop is CSTSRQYNEQFF. For the CDR3, the DNA is TGCAGTACCTCTAGACAGTACAATGAGCAGTTCTTC.

In this sample, this clonotype turned up many times. This rearrangement joins TRBV20-1 to TRBJ2-3, with 10 bases aligning to TRBD2. Trimming cost V 2 bases and J 2 bases; bases outside gene matches: 7. CDR1 and CDR2 from the germline V gene are DFQATT and SNEGSKA (reference sequence). This CDR3 contains 16 residues. CDR3 nucleotides: TGCAGTGCTAGATACCCGACTAGCGGGTACACAGATACGCAGTATTTT. Residues: CSARYPTSGYTDTQYF.

This sequence joins TRBV4-3 and TRBJ2-3; D not resolved. This CDR3 region has 13 residues. The germline V gene encodes CDR1 LGHNA and CDR2 YSLEER. Trimming shortened V by 5 bases and J by 5 bases, and 11 bases separated the two germline ends. Here the CDR3 DNA reads TGCGCCAGCAGCTCATTTTCGGGAGATACGCAGTATTTT. Translation: CASSSFSGDTQYF.

This clonotype was observed at least ten times. This chain links TRBV20-1 with TRBJ1-1; weak D call: TRBD1 (5 bases). Trimming left V 5 bases short and J 5 bases short, with 12 bases between. The CDR3 runs 12 residues. Germline V gene sequence: CDR1 DFQATT, CDR2 SNEGSKA (reference sequence). CDR3 protein: CSASRGRTEAFF. The CDR3 nucleotides are TGCAGTGCTTCCCGGGGGAGGACTGAAGCTTTCTTT.

This clonotype was seen more than once but under ten times. The chain carries TRBV12-3 or TRBV12-4 and TRBJ1-5, with D perhaps TRBD1 (5 bases). V was pared by 3 bases and J by 5 bases, with 14 bases between. This CDR3 spans 15 amino acids. The DNA of the CDR3 is TGTGCCAGCAGTTTGGAGGGGTTAGCCCATCAGCCCCAGCATTTT. This gives the protein CASSLEGLAHQPQHF.

This chain links TRBV29-1 with TRBJ2-1, with 7 bases matching TRBD2. This CDR3 is 15 amino acids long. V was clipped by 4 bases and J by 0 bases; unmatched bases: 6. CDR1 is SQVTM, CDR2 ANQGSEA, per germline. The CDR3 region has the DNA TGCAGCGTTGCTGGCGGGGGTGGCTCCTACAATGAGCAGTTCTTC. Its translation is CSVAGGGGSYNEQFF.

This clonotype was detected ten times or more. The chain combines TRBV9 with TRBJ2-5; D is possibly TRBD1 or TRBD2 (5 bases each). CDR1 is SGDLS, CDR2 YYNGEE, per germline. The CDR3 sequence is 15 residues long. Between the trimmed V and J ends, which lost 3 bases and 5 bases, there was a span of 17 bases. Here the CDR3 DNA reads TGTGCCAGCAGCGACACCGGGACCCGAGGCGAGACCCAGTACTTC. It codes for CASSDTGTRGETQYF.

This clonotype was detected only a few times. The rearrangement uses TRBV5-1 and TRBJ1-2, with 7 bases lining up with TRBD1. The junction had 9 bases not matched to a gene; V was cut back by 1 base and J by 0 bases. The germline V gene encodes CDR1 SGHRS and CDR2 YFSETQ. The CDR3 spans 17 residues. As DNA, the CDR3 is TGCGCCAGCAGCTTGACTGGACAGGCTACAGCTAACTATGGCTACACCTTC. It codes for CASSLTGQATANYGYTF.

This clonotype was counted only a few times. The V and J genes are TRBV24-1 and TRBJ2-5, with no clear D. This CDR3 contains 15 residues. The ends were cut back, 2 bases at V and 1 base at J, with 10 bases in the middle. The germline V gene encodes CDR1 KGHDR and CDR2 SFDVKD. CDR3 coding DNA: TGTGCCACCAGTGATTCGTCGGCCATCCAAGAGACCCAGTACTTC. This gives the protein CATSDSSAIQETQYF.

The chain recombines TRBV3-1 with TRBJ2-7; D perhaps matches TRBD1 (5 bases). Trimming cost V 5 bases and J 6 bases, with 23 bases left between them. The CDR3 totals 16 residues. Germline V gene lookup returns CDR1 LGHDT and CDR2 YNNKEL (reference sequence). CDR3 loop: CASSFHLGRSTTEQYF. CDR3 in DNA: TGTGCCAGCAGCTTTCACCTGGGGCGCTCTACAACCGAGCAGTACTTC.

The chain combines TRBV29-1 with TRBJ2-1; tentatively, D is TRBD1 (6 bases). V was cut by 2 bases and J by 2 bases, with 13 bases left in between. Per germline, CDR1 SQVTM and CDR2 ANQGSEA. The CDR3 sequence is 15 residues long. In nucleotides, the CDR3 is TGCAGCGTTGAACCCCTTAGGACAGCCTACAATGAGCAGTTCTTC. It codes for CSVEPLRTAYNEQFF.

This clonotype came up a few times. The CDR3 bases are TGCAGTGCCCGGGGGTTTGGGGCCAACGTCCTGACTTTC. It translates to CSARGFGANVLTF. V gene TRBV20-1 combines with J gene TRBJ2-6; D is possibly TRBD2 (6 bases). V lost 6 bases and J lost 3, with 9 bases in between. The germline gives CDR1 DFQATT, CDR2 SNEGSKA (reference sequence). The CDR3 is made up of 13 amino acids.

This clonotype appeared a few times. The genes are TRBV7-8 and TRBJ2-7; D unresolved. The CDR3 is 15 residues long. The V end was cut by 0 bases, the J end by 0 bases, with 9 bases between. The germline V gene has CDR1 SGHVS and CDR2 FQNEAQ. CDR3 DNA sequence: TGTGCCAGCAGCTTAGCAGAGTCCCGCTCCTACGAGCAGTACTTC. Protein: CASSLAESRSYEQYF.

Only a few counts were recorded for this clonotype. The junction shows a germline mismatch at one end, possibly a read error. The chain uses TRBV7-9 and TRBJ1-2; 8 bases map to TRBD1. Germline CDR1 and CDR2: SEHNR and FQNEAQ (reference sequence). The CDR3 covers 12 residues. CDR3 in DNA: TGTGCCAGCAGCTTCGGACAGGGATTTATTGCCTTC. Its protein is CASSFGQGFIAF. The variable domain in full, with the rest retrieved from reference TRBV7-9 and TRBJ1-2, is DTGVSQNPRHKITKRGQNVTFRCDPISEHNRLYWYRQTLGQGPEFLTYFQNEAQLEKSRLLSDRFSAERPKGSFSTLEIQRTEQGDSAMYLCASSFGQGFIAFGSGTRLTVV.

The chain links TRBV12-3 or TRBV12-4 to TRBJ2-5; 10 bases agree with TRBD2. This CDR3 comprises 15 residues. The V and J ends lost 6 bases and 7 bases, in that order; junction bases with no gene match: 11. The CDR3 is CASSLRTSGEGTQYF. Here the CDR3 DNA reads TGTGCCAGCAGCCTCCGGACTAGCGGAGAGGGGACCCAGTACTTC.

This clonotype was found a few times. The V and J genes are TRBV7-2 and TRBJ2-5, with unresolved D. CDR1 SGHTA and CDR2 FQGNSA come from the germline V gene. Trimming stripped 1 base from V and 3 bases from J, with 9 bases between. The length of the CDR3 is 14 residues. CDR3 sequence: CASSLGSPEETQYF. The CDR3 DNA follows: TGTGCCAGCAGCTTAGGGTCCCCGGAAGAGACCCAGTACTTC.

This clonotype was picked up a small number of times. The rearrangement links TRBV5-1 to TRBJ2-1, with D perhaps given as TRBD1 or TRBD2 (6 bases each). The CDR3 loop spans 17 amino acids. Trimming took 1 base from V and 3 from J, leaving 17 bases between them. CDR1 and CDR2 (germline): SGHRS, YFSETQ. The chain's CDR3 is CASSLMGGSRGYNEQFF. CDR3 nucleotides: TGCGCCAGCAGCTTGATGGGGGGCAGTAGGGGCTACAATGAGCAGTTCTTC.

This clonotype has just a few counts. The CDR3 sequence is CAWRRSNTEAFF. In DNA, the CDR3 is TGTGCCTGGAGGCGCTCGAACACTGAAGCTTTCTTT. V and J are TRBV30 and TRBJ1-1; no firm D call. V dropped 3 bases and J dropped 1 base, with 6 bases sitting between them. Germline V CDR1 and CDR2: GTSNPN, SVGIG (reference sequence). The length of the CDR3 is 12 residues.

About this clonotype itself: The DNA is left out, because the CDR3 cannot be placed on it with certainty; the CDR3 is given as TCRdb lists it. The chain has TRBV12-3 or TRBV12-4 and TRBJ2-1; the table's D call, TRBD1, has no DNA check behind it. The CDR3 is 11 amino acids long, termini counted. CDR3 protein: CASSFGRGTFF.

The sample holds a few counts of this clonotype. This sequence joins TRBV5-1 and TRBJ2-3; perhaps TRBD2 as D (5 bases). Germline V lookup: CDR1 SGHRS, CDR2 YFSETQ. V was trimmed by 0 bases and J by 4 bases, leaving 9 bases between them. The CDR3 runs to 14 residues. CDR3 in amino acids: CASSLDPGSDTQYF. CDR3 DNA sequence: TGCGCCAGCAGCTTGGACCCGGGGTCAGATACGCAGTATTTT.

This clonotype was found a few times. J is TRBJ2-2 and V is TRBV7-6, with 10 bases that match TRBD2. The ends lost 2 bases at V and 4 bases at J; junction bases unmatched: 1. Germline V gene data show CDR1 as SGHVS and CDR2 as FNYEAQ. There are 15 residues in the CDR3. The CDR3 bases are TGTGCCAGCAGCTTAAGACTAGCGGGCACCGGGGAGCTGTTTTTT. It yields the protein CASSLRLAGTGELFF.